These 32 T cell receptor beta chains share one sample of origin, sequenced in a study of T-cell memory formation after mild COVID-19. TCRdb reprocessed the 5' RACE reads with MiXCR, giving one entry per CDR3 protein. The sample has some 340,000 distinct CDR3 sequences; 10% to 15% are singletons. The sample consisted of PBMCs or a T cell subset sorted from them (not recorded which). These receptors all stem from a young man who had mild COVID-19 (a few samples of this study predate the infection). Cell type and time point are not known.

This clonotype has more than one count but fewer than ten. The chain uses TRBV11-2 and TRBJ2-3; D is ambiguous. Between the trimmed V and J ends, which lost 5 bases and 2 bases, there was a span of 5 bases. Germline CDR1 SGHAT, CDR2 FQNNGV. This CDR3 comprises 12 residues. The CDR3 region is CASSAYTDTQYF. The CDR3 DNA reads TGTGCCAGCAGCGCATACACAGATACGCAGTATTTT.

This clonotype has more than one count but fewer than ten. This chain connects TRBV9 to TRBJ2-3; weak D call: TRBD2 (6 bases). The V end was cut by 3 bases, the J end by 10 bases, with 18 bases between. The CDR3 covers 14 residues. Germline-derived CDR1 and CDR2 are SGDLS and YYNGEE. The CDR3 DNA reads TGTGCCAGCAGCGCGGGACTGGAATTTGGTGCGCAGTATTTT. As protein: CASSAGLEFGAQYF.

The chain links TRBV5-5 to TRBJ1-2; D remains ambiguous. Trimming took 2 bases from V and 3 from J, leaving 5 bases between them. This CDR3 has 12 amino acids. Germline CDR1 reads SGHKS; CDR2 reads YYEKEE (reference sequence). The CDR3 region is CASSFDDYGYTF. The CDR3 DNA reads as TGTGCCAGCAGCTTTGACGACTATGGCTACACCTTC.

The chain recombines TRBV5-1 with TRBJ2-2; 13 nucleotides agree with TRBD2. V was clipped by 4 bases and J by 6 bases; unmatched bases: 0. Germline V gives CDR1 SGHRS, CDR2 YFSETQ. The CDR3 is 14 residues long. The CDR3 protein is CASSGTSGAGELFF. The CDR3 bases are TGCGCCAGCAGCGGGACTAGCGGGGCCGGGGAGCTGTTTTTT.

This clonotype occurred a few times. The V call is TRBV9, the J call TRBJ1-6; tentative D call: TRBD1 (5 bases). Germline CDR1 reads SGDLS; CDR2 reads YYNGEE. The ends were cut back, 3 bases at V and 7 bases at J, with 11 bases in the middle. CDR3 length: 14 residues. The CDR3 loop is CASSARVDNSPLHF. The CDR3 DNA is TGTGCCAGCAGCGCCAGGGTAGACAATTCACCCCTCCACTTT.

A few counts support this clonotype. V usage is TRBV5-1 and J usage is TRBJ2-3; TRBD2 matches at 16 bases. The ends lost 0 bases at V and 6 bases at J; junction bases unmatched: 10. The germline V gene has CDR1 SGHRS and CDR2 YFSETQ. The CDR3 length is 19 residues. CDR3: CASSLDAGTSGGAMDTQYF. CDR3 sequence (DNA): TGCGCCAGCAGCTTGGACGCCGGGACTAGCGGGGGGGCCATGGATACGCAGTATTTT.

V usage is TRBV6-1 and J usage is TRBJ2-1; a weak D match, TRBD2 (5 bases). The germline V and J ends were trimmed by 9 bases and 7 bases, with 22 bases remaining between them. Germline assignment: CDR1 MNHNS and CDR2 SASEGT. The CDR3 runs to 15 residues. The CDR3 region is CASDVSGNARNEQFF. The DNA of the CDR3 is TGTGCCAGTGATGTGTCCGGGAATGCGCGAAATGAGCAGTTCTTC.

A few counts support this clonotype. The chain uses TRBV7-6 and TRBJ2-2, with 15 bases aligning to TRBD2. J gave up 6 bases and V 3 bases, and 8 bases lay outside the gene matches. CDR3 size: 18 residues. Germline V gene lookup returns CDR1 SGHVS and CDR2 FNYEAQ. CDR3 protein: CASSFGLAGGRGPGELFF. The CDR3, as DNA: TGTGCCAGCAGCTTCGGACTAGCGGGGGGGCGGGGCCCCGGGGAGCTGTTTTTT.

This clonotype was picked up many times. The CDR3 DNA is TGTGCCAGCAGTACGCAAGGCTATGGCTACACCTTC. Translating gives CASSTQGYGYTF. The chain combines TRBV6-5 with TRBJ1-2; D gene uncertain. The CDR3 sequence is 12 residues long. Trimming shortened V by 5 bases and J by 4 bases, and 8 bases separated the two germline ends. The germline CDR1 and CDR2 sequences are MNHEY and SVGAGI.

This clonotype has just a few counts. CDR3 sequence (DNA): TGCGCCAGCAGCCAAGATGAGGGGTGGGGAACTGAAGCTTTCTTT. Protein product: CASSQDEGWGTEAFF. V and J are TRBV4-3 and TRBJ1-1; D is possibly TRBD1 (5 bases). This CDR3 is 15 amino acids long. V shed 0 bases and J shed 5 bases, with 13 bases lying between them. Germline values: CDR1 LGHNA, CDR2 YSLEER.

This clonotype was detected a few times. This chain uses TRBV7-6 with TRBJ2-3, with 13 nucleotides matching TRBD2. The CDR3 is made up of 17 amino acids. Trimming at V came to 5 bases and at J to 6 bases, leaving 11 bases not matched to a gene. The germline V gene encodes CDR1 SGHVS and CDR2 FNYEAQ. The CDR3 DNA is TGTGCCAGCAGCCGGGGACTAGCGGGAACCCGGAAGGATACGCAGTATTTT. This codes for CASSRGLAGTRKDTQYF.

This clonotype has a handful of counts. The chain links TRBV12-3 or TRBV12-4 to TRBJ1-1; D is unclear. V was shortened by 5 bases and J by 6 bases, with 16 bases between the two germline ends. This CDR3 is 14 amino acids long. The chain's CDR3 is CASSLASVGSEAFF. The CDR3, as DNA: TGTGCCAGCAGTCTGGCTTCGGTTGGCTCTGAAGCTTTCTTT.

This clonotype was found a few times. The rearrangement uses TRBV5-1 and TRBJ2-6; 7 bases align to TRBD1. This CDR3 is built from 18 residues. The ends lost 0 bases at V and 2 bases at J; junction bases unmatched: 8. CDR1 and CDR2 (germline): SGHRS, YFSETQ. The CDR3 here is CASSLDTGAGPGANVLTF. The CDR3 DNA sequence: TGCGCCAGCAGCTTGGATACAGGGGCAGGTCCTGGGGCCAACGTCCTGACTTTC.

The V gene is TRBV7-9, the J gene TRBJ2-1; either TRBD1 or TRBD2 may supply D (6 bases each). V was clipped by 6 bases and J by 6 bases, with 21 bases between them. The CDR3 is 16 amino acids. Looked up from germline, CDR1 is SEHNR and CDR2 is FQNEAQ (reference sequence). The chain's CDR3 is CASRVVGGFPPNEQFF. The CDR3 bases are TGTGCCAGCAGAGTTGTGGGGGGCTTCCCACCCAATGAGCAGTTCTTC.

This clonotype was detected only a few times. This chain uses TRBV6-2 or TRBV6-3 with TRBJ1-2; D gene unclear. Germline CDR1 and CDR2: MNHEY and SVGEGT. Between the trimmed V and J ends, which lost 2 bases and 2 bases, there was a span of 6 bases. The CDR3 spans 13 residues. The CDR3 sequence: CASSYGQNYGYTF. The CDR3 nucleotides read TGTGCCAGCAGTTACGGGCAGAACTATGGCTACACCTTC.

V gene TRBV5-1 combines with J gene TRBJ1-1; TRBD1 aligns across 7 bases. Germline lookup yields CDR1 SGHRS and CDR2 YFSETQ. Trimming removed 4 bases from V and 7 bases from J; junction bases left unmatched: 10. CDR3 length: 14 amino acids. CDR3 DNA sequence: TGCGCCAGCAGCCCCGCTTGGACAGGCCTTGAAGCTTTCTTT. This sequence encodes CASSPAWTGLEAFF.

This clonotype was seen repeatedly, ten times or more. As DNA, the CDR3 is TGCGCCAGCAGCACCTCCAGCGGGGGGACCCAGTACTTC. Translated: CASSTSSGGTQYF. V is TRBV4-3 and J is TRBJ2-5; 8 nucleotides line up with TRBD2. Germline V gene lookup returns CDR1 LGHNA and CDR2 YSLEER. The CDR3 consists of 13 residues. Losses at the gene ends were 5 bases for V and 7 bases for J; bases not matched to a gene: 6.

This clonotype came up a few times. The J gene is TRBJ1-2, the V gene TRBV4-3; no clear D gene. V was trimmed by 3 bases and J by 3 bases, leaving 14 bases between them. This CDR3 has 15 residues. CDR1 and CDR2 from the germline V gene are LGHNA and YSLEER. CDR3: CASSQSERVDYGYTF. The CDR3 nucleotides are TGCGCCAGCAGCCAGAGTGAGCGAGTGGACTATGGCTACACCTTC.

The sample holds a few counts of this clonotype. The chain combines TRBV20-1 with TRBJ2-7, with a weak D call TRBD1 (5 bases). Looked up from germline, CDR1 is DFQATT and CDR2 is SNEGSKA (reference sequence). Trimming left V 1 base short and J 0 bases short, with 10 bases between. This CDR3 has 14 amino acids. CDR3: CSARARQSSYEQYF. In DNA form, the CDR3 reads TGCAGTGCTAGAGCCCGACAGAGCTCCTACGAGCAGTACTTC.

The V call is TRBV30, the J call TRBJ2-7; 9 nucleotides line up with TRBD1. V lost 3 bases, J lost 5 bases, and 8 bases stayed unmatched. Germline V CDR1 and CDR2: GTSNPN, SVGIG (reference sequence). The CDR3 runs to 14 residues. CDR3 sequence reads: CAWSRGTGYDEQYF. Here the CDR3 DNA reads TGTGCCTGGAGCCGAGGGACAGGGTATGACGAGCAGTACTTC.

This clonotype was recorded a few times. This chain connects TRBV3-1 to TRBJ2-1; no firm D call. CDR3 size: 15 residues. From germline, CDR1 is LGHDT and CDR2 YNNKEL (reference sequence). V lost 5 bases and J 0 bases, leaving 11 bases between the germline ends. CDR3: CASSIFLSSYNEQFF. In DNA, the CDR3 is TGTGCCAGCAGCATCTTTCTAAGCTCCTACAATGAGCAGTTCTTC.

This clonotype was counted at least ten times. CDR3 sequence (DNA): TGTGCCAGCACCATACTAGCGGACCAAGAGACCCAGTACTTC. Protein: CASTILADQETQYF. This sequence joins TRBV6-2 or TRBV6-3 and TRBJ2-5; 8 bases match TRBD2. The germline CDR1 and CDR2 sequences are MNHEY and SVGEGT. The CDR3 totals 14 residues. The V and J ends lost 7 bases and 0 bases, in that order; junction bases with no gene match: 4.

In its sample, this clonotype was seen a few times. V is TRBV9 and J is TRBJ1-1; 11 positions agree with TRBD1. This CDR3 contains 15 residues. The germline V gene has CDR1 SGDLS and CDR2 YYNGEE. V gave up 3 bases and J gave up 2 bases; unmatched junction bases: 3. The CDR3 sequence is CASSAGTGGNTEAFF. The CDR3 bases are TGTGCCAGCAGCGCCGGGACAGGGGGAAACACTGAAGCTTTCTTT.

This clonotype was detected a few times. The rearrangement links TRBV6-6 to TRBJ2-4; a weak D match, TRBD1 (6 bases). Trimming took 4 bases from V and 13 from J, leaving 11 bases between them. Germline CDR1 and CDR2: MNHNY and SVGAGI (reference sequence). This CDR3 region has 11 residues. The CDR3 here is CASSWQGPQYF. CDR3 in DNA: TGTGCCAGCAGTTGGCAGGGGCCCCAGTACTTC.

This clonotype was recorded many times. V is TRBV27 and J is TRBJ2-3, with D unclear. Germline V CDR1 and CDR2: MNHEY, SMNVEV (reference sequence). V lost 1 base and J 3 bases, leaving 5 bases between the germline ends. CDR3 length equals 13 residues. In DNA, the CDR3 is TGTGCCAGCAGTTTATTGGGGACAGATACGCAGTATTTT. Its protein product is CASSLLGTDTQYF.

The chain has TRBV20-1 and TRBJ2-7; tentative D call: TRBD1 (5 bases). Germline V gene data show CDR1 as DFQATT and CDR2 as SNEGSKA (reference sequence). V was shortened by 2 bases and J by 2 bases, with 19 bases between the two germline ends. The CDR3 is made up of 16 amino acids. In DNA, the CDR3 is TGCAGTGCTAGATCCGACCTCCTAACAGGAGCCTACGAGCAGTACTTC. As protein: CSARSDLLTGAYEQYF.

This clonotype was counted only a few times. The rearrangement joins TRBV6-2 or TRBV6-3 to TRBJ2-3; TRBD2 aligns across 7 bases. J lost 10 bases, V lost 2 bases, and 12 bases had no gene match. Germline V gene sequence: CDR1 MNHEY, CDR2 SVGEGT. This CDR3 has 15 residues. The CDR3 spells CASSYPGTTGLPQYF. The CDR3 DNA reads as TGTGCCAGCAGTTACCCAGGGACTACTGGGTTGCCGCAGTATTTT.

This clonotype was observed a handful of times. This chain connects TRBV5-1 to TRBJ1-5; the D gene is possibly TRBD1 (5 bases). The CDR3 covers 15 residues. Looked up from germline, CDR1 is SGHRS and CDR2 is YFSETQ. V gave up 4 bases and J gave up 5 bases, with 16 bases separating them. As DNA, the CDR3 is TGCGCCAGCAGCCGGGACCCTTCAGAGGATCAGCCCCAGCATTTT. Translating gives CASSRDPSEDQPQHF.

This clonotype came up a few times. This CDR3 reads CASSPKRHGTEHTEAFF. As DNA, the CDR3 is TGTGCCAGCAGCCCCAAACGACACGGGACAGAGCACACTGAAGCTTTCTTT. This chain joins TRBV28 and TRBJ1-1; 7 bases align to TRBD1. This CDR3 spans 17 amino acids. CDR1 is MDHEN and CDR2 is SYDVKM in the germline V gene. The V gene end was trimmed by 6 bases and the J gene end by 3 bases; junction bases not matched to a gene: 16. The whole variable domain, filled in from reference TRBV28 and TRBJ1-1, reads DVKVTQSSRYLVKRTGEKVFLECVQDMDHENMFWYRQDPGLGLRLIYFSYDVKMKEKGDIPEGYSVSREKKERFSLILESASTNQTSMYLCASSPKRHGTEHTEAFFGQGTRLTVV.

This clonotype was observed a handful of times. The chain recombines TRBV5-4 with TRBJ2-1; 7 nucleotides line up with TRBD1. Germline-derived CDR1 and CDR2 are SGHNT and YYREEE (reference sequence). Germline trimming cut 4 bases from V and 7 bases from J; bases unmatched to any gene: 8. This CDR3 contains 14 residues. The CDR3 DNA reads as TGTGCCAGCAGCGATAGACAGGGTGCGAATGAGCAGTTCTTC. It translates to CASSDRQGANEQFF. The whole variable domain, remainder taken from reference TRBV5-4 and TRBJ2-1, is ETGVTQSPTHLIKTRGQQVTLRCSSQSGHNTVSWYQQALGQGPQFIFQYYREEENGRGNFPPRFSGLQFPNYSSELNVNALELDDSALYLCASSDRQGANEQFFGPGTRLTVL.

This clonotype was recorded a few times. CDR3 residues: CSASGRNYGYTF. Here the CDR3 DNA reads TGCAGTGCTAGTGGCAGAAACTATGGCTACACCTTC. This chain connects TRBV20-1 to TRBJ1-2; D call uncertain. Germline assignment: CDR1 DFQATT and CDR2 SNEGSKA (reference sequence). CDR3 length: 12 residues. Trimming pared 3 bases from V and 2 bases from J, leaving 7 bases between.

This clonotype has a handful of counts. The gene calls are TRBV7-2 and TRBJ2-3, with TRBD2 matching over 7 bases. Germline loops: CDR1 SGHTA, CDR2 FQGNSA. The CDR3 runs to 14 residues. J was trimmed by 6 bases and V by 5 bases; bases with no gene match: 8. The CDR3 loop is CASSLQRGRDTQYF. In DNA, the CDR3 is TGTGCCAGCAGCCTCCAGCGGGGAAGGGATACGCAGTATTTT.